This T cell receptor (beta chain) is from a study of T cell repertoires in cytomegalovirus infection. Regarding this clonotype: The antigen remains undetermined.

TCRdb reprocessed the reads with MiXCR, giving one entry per CDR3 protein. The sample lists approximately 390,000 distinct CDR3 sequences; roughly 36% were seen once. The CDR3 is 14 amino acids. Trimming cost V 0 bases and J 6 bases, with 14 bases left between them. Germline V gene data show CDR1 as SQVTM and CDR2 as ANQGSEA. This receptor was identified in a human donor in good health (CMV status not recorded). Some clones in this sample may be carry-over from other donors' samples. The sample in question was cultured PBMCs, obtained from culture after CMV antigen stimulation. The gene calls are TRBV29-1 and TRBJ1-2; D is undetermined. The DNA for the CDR3 is TGCAGCGTTGAAGAGGAGGGATTTGCCCATGGCTACACCTTC. Amino acids: CSVEEEGFAHGYTF.